This T cell receptor beta chain was sequenced for a study of T cells in Graves' hyperthyroidism and ophthalmopathy. Trimming removed 4 bases at V and 6 bases at J, with 17 bases between. The CDR3 covers 14 residues. Germline V CDR1 and CDR2: DFQATT, SNEGSKA (reference sequence). Researchers amplified the TCR beta CDR3 regions from RNA transcripts. When the TCR CDR3 underwent first-round RT-PCR, the HTBI primer set was used. In TCRdb, the multiplex PCR reads were re-called with MiXCR into one record per CDR3 protein. The table records about 24,000 distinct CDR3 sequences, about 49% of them present only once.

Source material: blood. This clonotype originated in a woman aged 35 to 49 with Graves' hyperthyroidism that later progressed to Graves' ophthalmopathy. This chain uses TRBV20-1 with TRBJ2-3; D gene uncertain. In DNA, the CDR3 is TGCAGTGCTAATTTCGGCGGCGGAGTGGATACGCAGTATTTT. It specifies CSANFGGGVDTQYF.